A single sample is the source of the 7 T cell receptor beta chains below, sequenced in a study of T cells in Graves' hyperthyroidism and ophthalmopathy. TCR beta CDR3 regions were amplified from RNA. TCR CDR3 regions were first amplified by RT-PCR with HTBI primers. One entry per CDR3 protein results from TCRdb running MiXCR on the multiplex PCR reads. The table includes roughly 560,000 distinct CDR3 sequences, roughly 14% detected once. Specimen: blood. The source of these receptors is a woman in her 40s with Graves' ophthalmopathy.

At least ten counts were recorded for this clonotype. CDR3 coding DNA: TGTGCCACCAGTGACTGGGGTATTCGGGAGGGCAAAAACATTCAGTACTTC. Its translation is CATSDWGIREGKNIQYF. The V call is TRBV24-1, the J call TRBJ2-4; 8 bases align to TRBD2. This CDR3 spans 17 amino acids. V shed 4 bases, J shed 3 bases, and the junction held 10 bases outside the gene matches. Germline values: CDR1 KGHDR, CDR2 SFDVKD.

This sequence joins TRBV6-5 and TRBJ2-5, with D maybe TRBD1 (5 bases). Trimming stripped 2 bases from V and 5 bases from J, with 12 bases between. This CDR3 is built from 14 residues. CDR1 and CDR2 from the germline V gene are MNHEY and SVGAGI. The CDR3 sequence is CASSYGTPGETQYF. As DNA, the CDR3 is TGTGCCAGCAGTTACGGCACCCCAGGGGAGACCCAGTACTTC.

There are many counts of this clonotype. The genes are TRBV28 and TRBJ1-5; D not certain. In germline, CDR1 is MDHEN, CDR2 SYDVKM. Trimming took off 11 bases at V and 0 bases at J, with 11 bases between the two ends. The CDR3 spans 13 residues. CDR3 coding DNA: TGTGCCTCCCAGTCAGATAGCAATCAGCCCCAGCATTTT. Translating gives CASQSDSNQPQHF.

This clonotype was counted at least ten times. The rearrangement links TRBV12-5 to TRBJ2-2, with D uncertain. Looked up from germline, CDR1 is LGHNT and CDR2 is FRNRAP. CDR3 length: 14 residues. The V end was cut by 5 bases, the J end by 4 bases, with 11 bases between. This chain's CDR3 is CASGLDPGTGELFF. The CDR3 DNA reads as TGTGCTAGTGGTCTGGACCCGGGCACCGGGGAGCTGTTTTTT.

V usage is TRBV5-1 and J usage is TRBJ1-2; D remains ambiguous. The CDR3 consists of 15 residues. Looked up from germline, CDR1 is SGHRS and CDR2 is YFSETQ. With 5 bases removed from V and 0 bases from J, the gap between germline ends came to 14 bases. CDR3 residues: CASSHREGANYGYTF. The DNA for the CDR3 is TGCGCCAGCAGTCACCGGGAGGGAGCTAACTATGGCTACACCTTC.

This clonotype appeared a few times. CDR3: CASREGGVYGYTF. For the CDR3, the DNA is TGTGCCAGCAGGGAGGGGGGGGTCTATGGCTACACCTTC. V and J are TRBV2 and TRBJ1-2, with D possibly being TRBD1 (6 bases). Germline loops: CDR1 SNHLY, CDR2 FYNNEI. Between the trimmed V and J ends, which lost 6 bases and 4 bases, there was a span of 12 bases. This CDR3 region has 13 residues.

In its sample, this clonotype was seen a few times. V and J are TRBV19 and TRBJ1-2; D is possibly TRBD1 (5 bases). Germline V gives CDR1 LNHDA, CDR2 SQIVND (reference sequence). The CDR3 totals 15 residues. The V end was cut by 6 bases, the J end by 2 bases, with 16 bases between. The CDR3 coding sequence is TGTGCCAGTAGGCCCCCGGGACGGCCCAACTATGGCTACACCTTC. Translating it yields CASRPPGRPNYGYTF.